This paragraph covers one T cell receptor (beta chain) sequence. This clone was seen only a few times. The specificity of this receptor is unknown. No base-level quality is on record; no much larger clone is a single base apart. This entry is derived from a study of metastatic and nonmetastatic thyroid tumors (dated by TCRdb to about 2020). Turning to the overall study: Repertoires were compared across peripheral blood and tumor or nodule tissue samples from malignant and benign thyroid patients.

On the study overall, not on this receptor specifically: In both blood and tumor samples, TCR beta diversity was reported to be significantly higher in malignant tumors than in benign nodules.

Compared with germline, V lacks 2 bases and J lacks 1 base; bases without a gene match: 5. The CDR3 numbers 15 residues from cysteine through phenylalanine. Only the CDR3 portion is preserved as DNA: 45 bases, with reading frame beginning at the first base. The germline V gene provides CDR1 MNHEY and CDR2 SVGEGT. Before undergoing thyroid surgery, none of the patients had been given any kind of treatment. Using T-cell receptor beta sequencing, the study looked back at clinical samples from patients collected from 2012 to 2018. Receptors were amplified or captured by PCR. Data came from an Illumina HiSeq 4000. The TCR beta-chain CDR3 region of each patient was profiled by high-throughput sequencing. Processing in the source paper ran as follows. A classifier to discriminate distant-metastatic papillary thyroid cancer patients was built from CDR3 differences across clinicopathological groups. The Shannon index was used to measure repertoire diversity, and the Morisita-Horn index was used to measure how similar tumor and blood repertoires were. TCRdb applied fastp at Q25 and MiXCR to the public reads, then kept only in-frame beta chains. For this entry, the V and J calls and clone size follow TCRdb and not the study's own pipeline. The sample table shows about 26,000 clones, and roughly 26% are seen once. The ten largest make up less than 7.5% of the sample.

Sample: blood. The chain is assembled from TRBV6-2 or TRBV6-3 and TRBJ2-7; the junction holds 7 bases that match TRBD2. The source is a female donor with papillary thyroid cancer or a benign thyroid nodule (not recorded which). Some clones in this sample may be carry-over from other donors' samples. The nucleotides are TGTGCCAGCAGTTACAAGGGAGGGCGTTCCTACGAGCAGTACTTC. Its protein product is CASSYKGGRSYEQYF.